The rows below give T cell receptor beta chains drawn from one sample of a study of blood T cell repertoires in COVID-19. Assay: immunoSEQ multiplex PCR; the TCRdb copy retains only in-frame clones and omits some. The sample lists 150,000 to 200,000 clones, almost 85% occurring once. Sample: PBMCs or T cells enriched from blood (not recorded which). The source is a man aged 45-60 years who had recovered from COVID-19. Each CDR3 is given with its conserved first and last residue. A D gene is named only where the DNA matches it firmly. Clone sizes are given selectively: once, few, many, or a class where the clone is expanded.

.	TRBV5-4	.	TRBJ2-1	TGTGCCAGCAGCTTAGCGGACGGCTCCTACAATGAGCAGTTCTTC	CASSLADGSYNEQFF
.	TRBV28	TRBD1	TRBJ2-5	TGTGCCAGCAGTCCCCCGGGACAGCAAGAGACCCAGTACTTC	CASSPPGQQETQYF
.	TRBV19	TRBD1	TRBJ1-1	TGTGCCAGTAGTCAACAGGGGGCGACTGAAGCTTTCTTT	CASSQQGATEAFF
few	TRBV6-5	.	TRBJ2-7	TGTGCCAGCAGTTACTCCGATCCAGGGCGATACGAGCAGTACTTC	CASSYSDPGRYEQYF
few	TRBV28	.	TRBJ2-2	TGTGCCAGCAGTAACCAGGAGAACACCGGGGAGCTGTTTTTT	CASSNQENTGELFF
.	TRBV5-1	.	TRBJ2-1	TGCGCCAGCAGCCAGGAGACAGCCTCCTACAATGAGCAGTTCTTC	CASSQETASYNEQFF
.	TRBV29-1	TRBD1	TRBJ1-2	TGCAGCGTTGGAGGGACAGGGTCCCCAATCCACATTGGCTACACCTTC	CSVGGTGSPIHIGYTF
.	TRBV10-1	.	TRBJ2-7	TGCGCCAGCAGTGAGTCTTTGTCCGCCGGGCAGTACTTC	CASSESLSAGQYF
.	TRBV6-2/TRBV6-3	.	TRBJ2-3	TGTGCCAGCAGTTACGGGTTGGGTAGCGCAAACACAGATACGCAGTATTTT	CASSYGLGSANTDTQYF
.	TRBV19	.	TRBJ2-1	TGTGCCAGTAGTCCTATAGCGGCGAGTTTGAATGAGCAGTTCTTC	CASSPIAASLNEQFF
once	TRBV11-1	.	TRBJ2-5	TGTGCCAGCAGAAGAAGGGGTAGCCAAGAGACCCAGTACTTC	CASRRRGSQETQYF
.	TRBV2	TRBD1	TRBJ2-1	TGTGCCAGCAGCTCGGACAGGTACAATGAGCAGTTCTTC	CASSSDRYNEQFF
.	TRBV25-1	TRBD2	TRBJ2-5	TGTGCCAGCAGTGGCCCCGACCTAGCGGGGGGGAAAGAGACCCAGTACTTC	CASSGPDLAGGKETQYF
.	TRBV6-5	TRBD1	TRBJ1-5	TGTGCCAGCAGCCCGGGACAGGGGCAGGGTCAGCCCCAGCATTTT	CASSPGQGQGQPQHF
.	TRBV11-2	TRBD2	TRBJ2-3	TGTGCCAGCAGCTCGGGGACTAGCGGGATCGGCACAGATACGCAGTATTTT	CASSSGTSGIGTDTQYF
.	TRBV9	.	TRBJ2-3	TGTGCCAGCAGCGCCATAGGGGGGGGCACAGATACGCAGTATTTT	CASSAIGGGTDTQYF
.	TRBV2	TRBD1	TRBJ2-2	TGTGCCAGCGCGACAGGGGCGAGAGGCGGGGAGCTGTTTTTT	CASATGARGGELFF
.	TRBV19	.	TRBJ1-5	TGTGCCAGTAGTACAGGGATTGTTCAGCCCCAGCATTTT	CASSTGIVQPQHF
.	TRBV5-1	TRBD2	TRBJ2-2	TGCGCCAGCAGTGTGTCCAGCGGGAGCATCGGGGAGCTGTTTTTT	CASSVSSGSIGELFF
.	TRBV23-1	.	TRBJ2-7	TGCGCCAGCAGTCCTCGGTCAGGGGCGTCCGAGCAGTACTTC	CASSPRSGASEQYF
.	TRBV6-5	.	TRBJ2-5	TGTGCCAGCAATGGGGGCGCGACGGAGACCCAGTACTTC	CASNGGATETQYF
.	TRBV4-2	TRBD1	TRBJ1-6	TGTGCCAGCAGCCAAGATGGCCAGGGGGCTAATTCACCCCTCCACTTT	CASSQDGQGANSPLHF
.	TRBV5-4	TRBD1	TRBJ2-3	TGTGCCAGCAGGATGACAGGGGTCGATACGCAGTATTTT	CASRMTGVDTQYF
.	TRBV28	TRBD1	TRBJ1-3	TGTGCCAGCATCGAAGACCGGGACAGGGGTCTCTGGAAACACCTATATTTT	CASIEDRDRGLWKHLYF
.	TRBV29-1	TRBD1	TRBJ1-4	TGCAGCGTTGGGCTACAGGGGACGGGGTATAATGAAAAACTGTTTTTT	CSVGLQGTGYNEKLFF
.	TRBV3-1/TRBV3-2	.	TRBJ1-6	TGTGCCAGCAGCCTTGTTACAGGATTCTCACCCCTCCACTTT	CASSLVTGFSPLHF
.	TRBV28	.	TRBJ2-2	TGTGCCAGCAGTTTGGCGAGGGTTGGCGGGGAGCTGTTTTTT	CASSLARVGGELFF
.	TRBV3-1/TRBV3-2	TRBD2	TRBJ2-7	TGTGCCAGCAGCCAAGTCCCGGGGGGGGGTTACGAGCAGTACTTC	CASSQVPGGGYEQYF
.	TRBV6-5	TRBD1	TRBJ2-6	TGTGCCAGCTCACAGGGGGCGCTCGGGGCCAACGTCCTGACTTTC	CASSQGALGANVLTF
.	TRBV7-9	TRBD1	TRBJ1-1	TGTGCCAGCAGCACGGGACAGGGGAGCACTGAAGCTTTCTTT	CASSTGQGSTEAFF
.	TRBV27	TRBD2	TRBJ2-2	TGTGCCAGCACCACCTTAGCGGGGGGGGACACCGGGGAGCTGTTTTTT	CASTTLAGGDTGELFF
.	TRBV7-9	.	TRBJ2-1	TGTGCCAGCAGCTTACTCCTCGGGGTCTACAATGAGCAGTTCTTC	CASSLLLGVYNEQFF
.	TRBV5-5	TRBD1	TRBJ1-3	TGTGCCAGCAGCGTAACCGGGACAGGGGGAAACACCATATATTTT	CASSVTGTGGNTIYF
.	TRBV27	TRBD2	TRBJ2-7	TGTGCCAGCTCCGGACGGGGGGGGCGAGGAGAGCAGTACTTC	CASSGRGGRGEQYF
.	TRBV11-2	TRBD1	TRBJ2-7	TGTGCCAGCAACACGGGACAGTTCTACGAGCAGTACTTC	CASNTGQFYEQYF
once	TRBV11-2	TRBD1	TRBJ1-2	TGTGCCAGCAGCTTAGATCGGGACAGGGTCCACGGCTACACCTTC	CASSLDRDRVHGYTF
.	TRBV28	.	TRBJ2-1	TGTGCCAGCAGCGAGGGCGGTGGGCCTTACAATGAGCAGTTCTTC	CASSEGGGPYNEQFF
.	TRBV27	.	TRBJ2-3	TGTGCCAGCTTTAGTCTGGGACTCCACACTAGCACAGATACGCAGTATTTT	CASFSLGLHTSTDTQYF
.	TRBV19	TRBD1	TRBJ2-5	TGTGCCAGTAGTATCGACAGGGGGGAGACCCAGTACTTC	CASSIDRGETQYF
.	TRBV5-4	.	TRBJ1-2	TGTGCCAGCAGCGGTCCCATCGGTGGCTACACCTTC	CASSGPIGGYTF
.	TRBV3-1/TRBV3-2	.	TRBJ2-7	TGTGCCAGCAGCCAAGACCGGGGTGGGACAACCCACTACGAGCAGTACTTC	CASSQDRGGTTHYEQYF
.	TRBV1	.	TRBJ2-5	TGCACCAGCAGCCAAGATGAGGCTAGTGGGGAGACCCAGTACTTC	CTSSQDEASGETQYF